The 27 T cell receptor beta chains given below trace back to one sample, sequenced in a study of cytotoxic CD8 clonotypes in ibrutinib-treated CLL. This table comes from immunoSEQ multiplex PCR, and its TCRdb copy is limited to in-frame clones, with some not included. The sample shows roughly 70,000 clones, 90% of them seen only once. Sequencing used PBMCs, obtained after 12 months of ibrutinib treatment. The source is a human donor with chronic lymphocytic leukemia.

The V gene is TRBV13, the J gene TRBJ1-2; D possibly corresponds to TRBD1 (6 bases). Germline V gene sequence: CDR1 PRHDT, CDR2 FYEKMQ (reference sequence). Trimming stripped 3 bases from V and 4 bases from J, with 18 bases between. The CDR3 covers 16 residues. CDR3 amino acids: CASSFSPGHGSYGYTF. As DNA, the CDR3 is TGTGCCAGCAGCTTTTCTCCGGGACACGGGAGCTATGGCTACACCTTC.

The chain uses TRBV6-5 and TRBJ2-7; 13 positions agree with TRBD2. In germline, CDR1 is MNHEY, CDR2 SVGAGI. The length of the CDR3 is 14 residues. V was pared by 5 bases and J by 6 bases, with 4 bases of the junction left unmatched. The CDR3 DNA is TGTGCCAGCAGTCGGACTAGCGGGAGCGCCGAGCAGTACTTC. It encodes CASSRTSGSAEQYF.

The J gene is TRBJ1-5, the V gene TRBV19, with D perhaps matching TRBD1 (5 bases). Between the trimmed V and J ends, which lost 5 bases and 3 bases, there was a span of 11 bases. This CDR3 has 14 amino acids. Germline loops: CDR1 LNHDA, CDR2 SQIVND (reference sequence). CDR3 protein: CASSWGGINQPQHF. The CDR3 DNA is TGTGCCAGTAGTTGGGGGGGGATCAATCAGCCCCAGCATTTT.

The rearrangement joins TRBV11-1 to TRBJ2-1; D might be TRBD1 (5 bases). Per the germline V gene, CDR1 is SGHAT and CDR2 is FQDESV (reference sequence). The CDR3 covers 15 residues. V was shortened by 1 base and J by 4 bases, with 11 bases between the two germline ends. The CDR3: CASSLGGRQYNEQFF. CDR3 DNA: TGTGCCAGCAGCTTAGGGGGCAGGCAGTACAATGAGCAGTTCTTC. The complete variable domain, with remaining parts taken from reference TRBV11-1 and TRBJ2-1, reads EAEVAQSPRYKITEKSQAVAFWCDPISGHATLYWYRQILGQGPELLVQFQDESVVDDSQLPKDRFSAERLKGVDSTLKIQPAELGDSAMYLCASSLGGRQYNEQFFGPGTRLTVL.

CDR3 in amino acids: CASSPGKSSNTEAFF. The DNA for the CDR3 is TGTGCCAGCTCACCGGGGAAGAGTTCGAACACTGAAGCTTTCTTT. V gene TRBV18 combines with J gene TRBJ1-1, with D unresolved. Trimming removed 3 bases at V and 1 base at J, with 12 bases between. The CDR3 sequence is 15 residues long. In germline, CDR1 is KGHSH, CDR2 LQKENI.

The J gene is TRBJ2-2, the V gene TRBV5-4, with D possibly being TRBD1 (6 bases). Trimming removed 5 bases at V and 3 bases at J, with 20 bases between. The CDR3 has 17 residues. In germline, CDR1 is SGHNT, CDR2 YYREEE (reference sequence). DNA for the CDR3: TGTGCCAGCAGAATTGGGGGCCATCTAGGATACACCGGGGAGCTGTTTTTT. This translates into CASRIGGHLGYTGELFF.

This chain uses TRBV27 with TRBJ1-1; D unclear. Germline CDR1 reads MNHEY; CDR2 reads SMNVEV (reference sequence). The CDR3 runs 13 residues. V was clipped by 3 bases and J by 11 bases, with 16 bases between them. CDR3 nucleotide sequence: TGTGCCAGCAGTTTCCCAGTACGAATGTGGGCTTTCTTT. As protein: CASSFPVRMWAFF.

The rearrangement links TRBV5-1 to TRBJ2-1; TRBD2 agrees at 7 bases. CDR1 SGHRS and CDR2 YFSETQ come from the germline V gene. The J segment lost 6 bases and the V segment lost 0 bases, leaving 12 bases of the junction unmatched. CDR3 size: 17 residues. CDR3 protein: CASSLAGGTATRNEQFF. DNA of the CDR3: TGCGCCAGCAGCTTGGCCGGGGGGACTGCGACGCGCAATGAGCAGTTCTTC.

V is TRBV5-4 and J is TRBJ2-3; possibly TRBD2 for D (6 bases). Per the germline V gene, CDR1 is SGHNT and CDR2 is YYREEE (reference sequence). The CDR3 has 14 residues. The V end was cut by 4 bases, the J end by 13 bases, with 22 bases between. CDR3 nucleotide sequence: TGTGCCAGCAGCGGAGATGTTGATGGAGGGGCGAAGTATTTT. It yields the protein CASSGDVDGGAKYF.

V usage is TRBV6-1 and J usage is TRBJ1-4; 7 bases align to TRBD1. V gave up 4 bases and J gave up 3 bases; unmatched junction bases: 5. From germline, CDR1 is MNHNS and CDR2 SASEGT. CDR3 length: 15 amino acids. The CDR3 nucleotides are TGTGCCAGCAGTGCGAACAGGGGACCTAATGAAAAACTGTTTTTT. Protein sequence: CASSANRGPNEKLFF.

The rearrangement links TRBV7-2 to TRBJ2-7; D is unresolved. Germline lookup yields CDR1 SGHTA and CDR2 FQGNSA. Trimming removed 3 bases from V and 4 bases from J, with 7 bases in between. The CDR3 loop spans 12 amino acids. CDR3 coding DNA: TGTGCCAGCAGCTTCGATAGATACGAGCAGTACTTC. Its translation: CASSFDRYEQYF. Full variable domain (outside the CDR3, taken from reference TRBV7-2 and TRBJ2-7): GAGVSQSPSNKVTEKGKDVELRCDPISGHTALYWYRQSLGQGLEFLIYFQGNSAPDKSGLPSDRFSAERTGGSVSTLTIQRTQQEDSAVYLCASSFDRYEQYFGPGTRLTVT.

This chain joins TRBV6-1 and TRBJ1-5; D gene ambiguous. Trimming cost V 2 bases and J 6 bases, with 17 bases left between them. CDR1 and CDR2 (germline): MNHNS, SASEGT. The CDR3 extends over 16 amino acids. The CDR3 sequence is CASSEQDWGFSQPQHF. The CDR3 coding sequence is TGTGCCAGCAGTGAACAGGATTGGGGATTCAGTCAGCCCCAGCATTTT.

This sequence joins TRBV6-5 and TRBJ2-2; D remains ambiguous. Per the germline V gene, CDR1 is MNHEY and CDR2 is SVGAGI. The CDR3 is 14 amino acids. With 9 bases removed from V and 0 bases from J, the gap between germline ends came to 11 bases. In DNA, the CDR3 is TGTGCCAGTCGGACGGCGGCGAACACCGGGGAGCTGTTTTTT. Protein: CASRTAANTGELFF.

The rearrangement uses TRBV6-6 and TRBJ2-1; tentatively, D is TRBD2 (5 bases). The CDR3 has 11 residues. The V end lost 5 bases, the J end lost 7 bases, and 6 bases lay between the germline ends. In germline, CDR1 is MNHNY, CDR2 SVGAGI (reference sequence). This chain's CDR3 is CASSRGNEQFF. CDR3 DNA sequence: TGTGCCAGCAGTCGGGGAAATGAGCAGTTCTTC.

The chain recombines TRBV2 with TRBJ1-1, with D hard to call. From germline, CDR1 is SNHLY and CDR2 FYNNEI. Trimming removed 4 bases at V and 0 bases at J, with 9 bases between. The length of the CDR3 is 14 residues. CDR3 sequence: CASSGPPLNTEAFF. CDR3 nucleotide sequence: TGTGCCAGCAGTGGACCCCCCCTGAACACTGAAGCTTTCTTT.

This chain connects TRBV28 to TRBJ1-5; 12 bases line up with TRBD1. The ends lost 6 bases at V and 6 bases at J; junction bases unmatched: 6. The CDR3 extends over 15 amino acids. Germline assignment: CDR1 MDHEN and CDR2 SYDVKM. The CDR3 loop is CASRSGQGAGQPQHF. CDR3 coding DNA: TGTGCCAGCAGATCGGGACAGGGGGCAGGTCAGCCCCAGCATTTT.

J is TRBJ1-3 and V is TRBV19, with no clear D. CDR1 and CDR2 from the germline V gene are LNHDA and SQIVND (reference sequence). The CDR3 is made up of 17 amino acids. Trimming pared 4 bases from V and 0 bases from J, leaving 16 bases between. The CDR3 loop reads CASSRESGAGSGNTIYF. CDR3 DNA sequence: TGTGCCAGTAGTAGAGAATCGGGCGCCGGCTCTGGAAACACCATATATTTT.

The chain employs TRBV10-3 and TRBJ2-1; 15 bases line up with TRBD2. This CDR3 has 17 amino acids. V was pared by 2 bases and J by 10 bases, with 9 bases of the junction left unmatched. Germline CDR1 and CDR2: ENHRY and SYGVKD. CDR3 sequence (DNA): TGTGCCATCAGTGAGCCAAGGACTAGCGGGAGGGCGGGCGAGCAGTTCTTC. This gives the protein CAISEPRTSGRAGEQFF.

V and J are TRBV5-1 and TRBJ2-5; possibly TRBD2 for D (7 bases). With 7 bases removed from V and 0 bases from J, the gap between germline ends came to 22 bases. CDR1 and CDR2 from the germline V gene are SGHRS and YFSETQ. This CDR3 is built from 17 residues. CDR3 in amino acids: CASGGGALGGHQETQYF. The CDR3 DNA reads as TGCGCCAGCGGGGGGGGCGCGCTGGGCGGGCACCAAGAGACCCAGTACTTC.

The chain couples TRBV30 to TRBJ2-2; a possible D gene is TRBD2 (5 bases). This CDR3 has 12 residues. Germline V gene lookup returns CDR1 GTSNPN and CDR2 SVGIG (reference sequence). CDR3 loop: CTGNPGTGELFF. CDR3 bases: TGTACGGGGAATCCGGGCACCGGGGAGCTGTTTTTT.

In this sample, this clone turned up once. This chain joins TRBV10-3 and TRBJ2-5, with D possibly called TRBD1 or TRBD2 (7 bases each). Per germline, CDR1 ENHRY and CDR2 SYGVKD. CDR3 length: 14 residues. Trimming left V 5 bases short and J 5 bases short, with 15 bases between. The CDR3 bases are TGTGCCATCAGTACAACAGGGGAGGGGGAGACCCAGTACTTC. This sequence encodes CAISTTGEGETQYF.

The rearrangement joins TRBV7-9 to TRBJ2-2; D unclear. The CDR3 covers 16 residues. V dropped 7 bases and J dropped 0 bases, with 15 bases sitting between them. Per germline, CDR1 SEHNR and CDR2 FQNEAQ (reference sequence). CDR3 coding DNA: TGTGCCAGCACAAGGGCCAAGGAACCGAACACCGGGGAGCTGTTTTTT. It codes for CASTRAKEPNTGELFF.

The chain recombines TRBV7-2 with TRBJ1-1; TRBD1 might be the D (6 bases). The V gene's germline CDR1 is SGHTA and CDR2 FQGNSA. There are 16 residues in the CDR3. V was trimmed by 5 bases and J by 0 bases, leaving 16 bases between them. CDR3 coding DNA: TGTGCCAGCAGCGCTCGAACCGGGGGCGTGAACACTGAAGCTTTCTTT. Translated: CASSARTGGVNTEAFF.

Written as DNA, the CDR3 is TGTGCCAGCAGCTTAGAACTATGGAACACTGAAGCTTTCTTT. Its protein product is CASSLELWNTEAFF. The chain combines TRBV7-9 with TRBJ1-1; the D is unclear. Germline values: CDR1 SEHNR, CDR2 FQNEAQ (reference sequence). The CDR3 is 14 residues long. Trimming took off 1 base at V and 1 base at J, with 7 bases between the two ends.

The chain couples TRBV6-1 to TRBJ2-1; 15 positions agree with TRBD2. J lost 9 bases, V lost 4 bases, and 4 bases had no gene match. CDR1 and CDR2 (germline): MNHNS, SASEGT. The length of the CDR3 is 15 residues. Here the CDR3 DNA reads TGTGCCAGCAGTGGACCGGGACTAGCGGGAGGTGAGCAGTTCTTC. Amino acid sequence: CASSGPGLAGGEQFF.

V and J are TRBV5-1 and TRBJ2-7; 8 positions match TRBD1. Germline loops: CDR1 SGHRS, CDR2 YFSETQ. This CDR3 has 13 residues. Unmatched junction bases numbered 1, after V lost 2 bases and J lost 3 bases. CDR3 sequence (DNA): TGCGCCAGCAGCTTACAGGGGGTCTACGAGCAGTACTTC. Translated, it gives CASSLQGVYEQYF.

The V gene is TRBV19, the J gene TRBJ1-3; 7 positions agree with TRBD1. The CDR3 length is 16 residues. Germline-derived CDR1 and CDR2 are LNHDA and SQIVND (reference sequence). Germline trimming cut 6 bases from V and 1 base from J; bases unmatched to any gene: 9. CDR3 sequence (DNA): TGTGCCAGTAGGGCTGACAGGGCTGAGTCTGGAAACACCATATATTTT. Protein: CASRADRAESGNTIYF.